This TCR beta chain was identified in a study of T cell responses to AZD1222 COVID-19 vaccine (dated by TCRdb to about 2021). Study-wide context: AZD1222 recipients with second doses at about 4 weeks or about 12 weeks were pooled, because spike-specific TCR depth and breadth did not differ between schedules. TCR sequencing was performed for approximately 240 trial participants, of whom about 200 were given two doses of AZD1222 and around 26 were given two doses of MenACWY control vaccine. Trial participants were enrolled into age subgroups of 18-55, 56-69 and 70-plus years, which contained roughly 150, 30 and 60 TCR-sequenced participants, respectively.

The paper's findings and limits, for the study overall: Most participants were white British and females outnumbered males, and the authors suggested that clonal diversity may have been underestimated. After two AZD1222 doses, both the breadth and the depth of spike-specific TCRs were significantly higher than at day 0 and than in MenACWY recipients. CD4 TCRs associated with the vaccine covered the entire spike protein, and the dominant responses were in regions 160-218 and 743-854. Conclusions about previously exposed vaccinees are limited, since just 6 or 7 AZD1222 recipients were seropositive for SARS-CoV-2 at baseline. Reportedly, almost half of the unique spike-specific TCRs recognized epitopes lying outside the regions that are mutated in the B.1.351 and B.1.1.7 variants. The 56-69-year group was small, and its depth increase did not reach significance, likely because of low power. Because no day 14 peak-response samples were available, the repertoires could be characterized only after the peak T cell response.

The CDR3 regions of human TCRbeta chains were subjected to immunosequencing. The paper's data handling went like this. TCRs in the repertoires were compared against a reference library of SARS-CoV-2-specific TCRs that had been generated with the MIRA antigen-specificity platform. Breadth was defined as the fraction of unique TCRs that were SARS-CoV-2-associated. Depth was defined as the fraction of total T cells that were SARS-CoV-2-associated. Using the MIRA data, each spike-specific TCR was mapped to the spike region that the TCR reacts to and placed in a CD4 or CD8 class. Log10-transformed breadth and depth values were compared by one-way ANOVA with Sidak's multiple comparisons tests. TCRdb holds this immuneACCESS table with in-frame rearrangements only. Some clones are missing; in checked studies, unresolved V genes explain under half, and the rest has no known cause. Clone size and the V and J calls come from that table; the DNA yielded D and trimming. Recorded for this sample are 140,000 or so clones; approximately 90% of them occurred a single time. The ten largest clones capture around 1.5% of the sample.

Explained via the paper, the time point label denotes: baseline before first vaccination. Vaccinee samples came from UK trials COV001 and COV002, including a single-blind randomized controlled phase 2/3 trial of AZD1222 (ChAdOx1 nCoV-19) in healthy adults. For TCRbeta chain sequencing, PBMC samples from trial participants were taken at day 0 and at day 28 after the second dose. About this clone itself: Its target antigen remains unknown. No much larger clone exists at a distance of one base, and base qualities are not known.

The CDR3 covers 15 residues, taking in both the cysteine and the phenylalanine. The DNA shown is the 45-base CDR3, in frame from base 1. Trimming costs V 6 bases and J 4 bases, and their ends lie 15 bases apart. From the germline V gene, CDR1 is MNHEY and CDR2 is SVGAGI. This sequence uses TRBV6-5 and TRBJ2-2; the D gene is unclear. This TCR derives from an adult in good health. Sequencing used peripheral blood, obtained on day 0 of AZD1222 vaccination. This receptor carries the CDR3 CASRVRNGATGELFF. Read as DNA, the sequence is TGTGCCAGCAGAGTGAGGAATGGAGCCACCGGGGAGCTGTTTTTT.